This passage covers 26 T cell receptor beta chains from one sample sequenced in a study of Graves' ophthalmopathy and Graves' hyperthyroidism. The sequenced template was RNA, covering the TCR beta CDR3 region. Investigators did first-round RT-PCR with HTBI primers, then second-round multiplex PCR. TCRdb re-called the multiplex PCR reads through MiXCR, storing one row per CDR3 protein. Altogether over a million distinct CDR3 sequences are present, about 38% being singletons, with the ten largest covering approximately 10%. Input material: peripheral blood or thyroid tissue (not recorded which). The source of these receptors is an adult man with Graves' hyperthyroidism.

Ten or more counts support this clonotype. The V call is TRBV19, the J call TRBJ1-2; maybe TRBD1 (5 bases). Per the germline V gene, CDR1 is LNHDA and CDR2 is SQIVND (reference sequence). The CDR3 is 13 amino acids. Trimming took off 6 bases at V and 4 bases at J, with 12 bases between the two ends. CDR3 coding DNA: TGTGCCAGTAGCAGACAGCAGAGCTATGGCTACACCTTC. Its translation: CASSRQQSYGYTF.

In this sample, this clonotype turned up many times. CDR3 in amino acids: CSVAWTGVKRNTEAFF. CDR3 DNA sequence: TGCAGCGTTGCCTGGACAGGGGTGAAACGGAACACTGAAGCTTTCTTT. This chain uses TRBV29-1 with TRBJ1-1; TRBD1 aligns across 9 bases. The CDR3 covers 16 residues. V lost 4 bases to trimming and J lost 1 base; unmatched junction nucleotides: 10. Germline V gene data show CDR1 as SQVTM and CDR2 as ANQGSEA.

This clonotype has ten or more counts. The CDR3 DNA reads as TGCAGCGTTGGAGGTAGCGGGAGAAGCATCTACGAGCAGTACTTC. Its translation: CSVGGSGRSIYEQYF. The chain joins TRBV29-1 to TRBJ2-7, with 9 bases that match TRBD2. Trimming cost V 4 bases and J 3 bases; bases outside gene matches: 10. The germline CDR1 and CDR2 sequences are SQVTM and ANQGSEA. This CDR3 region has 15 residues.

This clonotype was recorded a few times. The CDR3 is CASLSGANVLTF. CDR3 sequence (DNA): TGTGCCAGTTTGTCTGGGGCCAACGTCCTGACTTTC. The chain couples TRBV6-5 to TRBJ2-6; no reliable D call. The germline V and J ends were trimmed by 9 bases and 1 base, with 4 bases remaining between them. Germline V gives CDR1 MNHEY, CDR2 SVGAGI. The CDR3 runs 12 residues.

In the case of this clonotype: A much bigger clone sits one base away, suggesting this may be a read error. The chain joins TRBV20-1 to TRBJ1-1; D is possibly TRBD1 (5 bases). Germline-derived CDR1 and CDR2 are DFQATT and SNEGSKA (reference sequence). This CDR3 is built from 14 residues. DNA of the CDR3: TGCAGTGCTGGAGAGGCAGGGTCGAACACTGAAGCTTTCTTT. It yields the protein CSAGEAGSNTEAFF.

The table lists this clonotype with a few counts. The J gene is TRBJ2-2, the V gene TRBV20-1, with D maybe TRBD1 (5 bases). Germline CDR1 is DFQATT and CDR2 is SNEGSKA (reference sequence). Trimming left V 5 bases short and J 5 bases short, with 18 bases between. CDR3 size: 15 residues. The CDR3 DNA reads TGCAGTGCTCCAGGGTATATGGTTTCGACCGGGGAGCTGTTTTTT. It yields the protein CSAPGYMVSTGELFF.

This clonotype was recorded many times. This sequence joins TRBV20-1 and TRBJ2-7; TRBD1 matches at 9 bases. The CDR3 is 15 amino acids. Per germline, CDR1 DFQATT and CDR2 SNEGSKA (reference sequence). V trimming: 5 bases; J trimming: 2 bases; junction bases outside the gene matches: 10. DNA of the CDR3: TGCAGTGCTTATCGGGACAGGGCAGGGGCCTACGAGCAGTACTTC. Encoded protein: CSAYRDRAGAYEQYF.

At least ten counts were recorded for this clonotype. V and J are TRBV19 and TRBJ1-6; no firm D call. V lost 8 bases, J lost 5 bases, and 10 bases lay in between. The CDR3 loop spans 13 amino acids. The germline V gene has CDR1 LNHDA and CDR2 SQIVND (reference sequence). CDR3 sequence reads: CASSLENNSPLHF. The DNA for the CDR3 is TGTGCCAGTTCGTTGGAAAATAATTCACCCCTCCACTTT.

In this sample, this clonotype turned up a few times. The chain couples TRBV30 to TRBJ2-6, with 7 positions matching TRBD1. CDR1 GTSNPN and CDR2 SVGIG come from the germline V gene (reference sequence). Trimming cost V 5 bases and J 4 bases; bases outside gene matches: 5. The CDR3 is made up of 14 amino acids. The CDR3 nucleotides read TGTGCCTGGGGTACAGGGGTCGGGGCCAACGTCCTGACTTTC. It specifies CAWGTGVGANVLTF. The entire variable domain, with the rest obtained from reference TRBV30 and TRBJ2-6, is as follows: SQTIHQWPATLVQPVGSPLSLECTVEGTSNPNLYWYRQAAGRGLQLLFYSVGIGQISSEVPQNLSASRPQDRQFILSSKKLLLSDSGFYLCAWGTGVGANVLTFGAGSRLTVL.

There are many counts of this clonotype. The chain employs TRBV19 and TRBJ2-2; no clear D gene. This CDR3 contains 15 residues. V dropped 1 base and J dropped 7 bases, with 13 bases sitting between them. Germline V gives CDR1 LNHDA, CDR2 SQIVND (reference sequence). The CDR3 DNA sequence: TGTGCCAGTAGTATAGCCGCAGGCATCGGCGGGGAGCTGTTTTTT. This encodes CASSIAAGIGGELFF. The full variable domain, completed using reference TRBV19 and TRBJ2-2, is DGGITQSPKYLFRKEGQNVTLSCEQNLNHDAMYWYRQDPGQGLRLIYYSQIVNDFQKGDIAEGYSVSREKKESFPLTVTSAQKNPTAFYLCASSIAAGIGGELFFGEGSRLTVL.

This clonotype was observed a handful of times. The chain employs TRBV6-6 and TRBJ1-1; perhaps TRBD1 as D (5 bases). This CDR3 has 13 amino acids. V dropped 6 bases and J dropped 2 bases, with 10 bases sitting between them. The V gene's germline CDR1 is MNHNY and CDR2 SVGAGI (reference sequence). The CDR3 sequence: CASRWTKNTEAFF. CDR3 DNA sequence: TGTGCCAGCAGGTGGACAAAAAACACTGAAGCTTTCTTT.

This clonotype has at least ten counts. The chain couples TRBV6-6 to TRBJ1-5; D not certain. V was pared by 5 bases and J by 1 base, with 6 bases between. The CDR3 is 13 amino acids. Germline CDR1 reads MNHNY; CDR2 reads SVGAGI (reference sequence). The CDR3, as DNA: TGTGCCAGCAGTACAGAGAGCAATCAGCCCCAGCATTTT. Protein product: CASSTESNQPQHF.

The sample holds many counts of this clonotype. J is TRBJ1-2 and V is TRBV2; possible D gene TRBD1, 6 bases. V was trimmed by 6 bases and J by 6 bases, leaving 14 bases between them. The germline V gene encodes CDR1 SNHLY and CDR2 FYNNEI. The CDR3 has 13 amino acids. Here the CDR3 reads CASRTGTPHGYTF. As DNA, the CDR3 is TGTGCCAGCAGAACCGGGACACCTCATGGCTACACCTTC.

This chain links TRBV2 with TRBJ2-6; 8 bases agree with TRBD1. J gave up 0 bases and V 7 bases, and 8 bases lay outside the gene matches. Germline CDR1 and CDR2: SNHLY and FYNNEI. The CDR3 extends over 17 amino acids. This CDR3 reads CASIRTGLRSGANVLTF. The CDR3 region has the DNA TGTGCCAGCATTCGGACAGGGCTTCGCTCTGGGGCCAACGTCCTGACTTTC.

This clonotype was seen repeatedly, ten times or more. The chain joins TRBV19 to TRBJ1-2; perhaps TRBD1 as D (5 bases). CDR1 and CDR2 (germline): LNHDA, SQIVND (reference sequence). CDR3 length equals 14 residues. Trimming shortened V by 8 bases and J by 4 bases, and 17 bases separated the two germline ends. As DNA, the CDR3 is TGTGCCAGTCGACCGGGCAGGGCATTCTATGGCTACACCTTC. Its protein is CASRPGRAFYGYTF.

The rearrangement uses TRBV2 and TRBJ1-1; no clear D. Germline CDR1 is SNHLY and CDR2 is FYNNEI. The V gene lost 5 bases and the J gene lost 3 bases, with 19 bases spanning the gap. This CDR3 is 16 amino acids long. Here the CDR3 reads CASSYWPEARYTEAFF. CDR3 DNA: TGTGCCAGCAGTTACTGGCCGGAAGCGAGGTACACTGAAGCTTTCTTT.

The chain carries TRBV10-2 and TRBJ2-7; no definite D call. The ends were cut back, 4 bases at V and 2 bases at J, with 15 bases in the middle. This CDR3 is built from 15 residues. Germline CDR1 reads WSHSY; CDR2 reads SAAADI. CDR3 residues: CASSASSLGAYEQYF. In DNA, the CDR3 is TGCGCCAGCAGTGCCAGCAGCTTAGGAGCCTACGAGCAGTACTTC.

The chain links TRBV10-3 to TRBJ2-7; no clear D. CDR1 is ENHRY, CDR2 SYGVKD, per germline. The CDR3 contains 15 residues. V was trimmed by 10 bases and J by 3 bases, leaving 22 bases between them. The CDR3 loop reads CASVSPGTLFYEQYF. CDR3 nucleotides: TGTGCCAGCGTCAGCCCAGGAACTCTCTTCTACGAGCAGTACTTC.

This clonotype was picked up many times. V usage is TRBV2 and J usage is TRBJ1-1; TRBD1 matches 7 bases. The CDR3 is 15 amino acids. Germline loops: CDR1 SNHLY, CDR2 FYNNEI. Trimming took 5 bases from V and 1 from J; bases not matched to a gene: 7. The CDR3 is CASSLTGLENTEAFF. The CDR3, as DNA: TGTGCCAGCAGTTTGACAGGGTTGGAGAACACTGAAGCTTTCTTT. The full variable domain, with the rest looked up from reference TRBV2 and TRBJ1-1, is EPEVTQTPSHQVTQMGQEVILRCVPISNHLYFYWYRQILGQKVEFLVSFYNNEISEKSEIFDDQFSVERPDGSNFTLKIRSTKLEDSAMYFCASSLTGLENTEAFFGQGTRLTVV.

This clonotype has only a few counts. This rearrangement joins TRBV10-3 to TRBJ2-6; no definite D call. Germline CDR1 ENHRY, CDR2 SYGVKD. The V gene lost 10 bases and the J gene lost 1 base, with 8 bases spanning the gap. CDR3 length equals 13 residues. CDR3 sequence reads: CATHKSGANVLTF. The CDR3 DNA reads TGTGCCACCCACAAGTCTGGGGCCAACGTCCTGACTTTC.

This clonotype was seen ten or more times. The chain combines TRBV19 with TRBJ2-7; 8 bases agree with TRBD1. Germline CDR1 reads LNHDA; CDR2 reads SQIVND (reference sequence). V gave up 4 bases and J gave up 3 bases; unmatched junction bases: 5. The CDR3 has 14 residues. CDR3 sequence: CASSNKGQGYEQYF. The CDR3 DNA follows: TGTGCCAGTAGTAACAAAGGACAGGGCTACGAGCAGTACTTC.

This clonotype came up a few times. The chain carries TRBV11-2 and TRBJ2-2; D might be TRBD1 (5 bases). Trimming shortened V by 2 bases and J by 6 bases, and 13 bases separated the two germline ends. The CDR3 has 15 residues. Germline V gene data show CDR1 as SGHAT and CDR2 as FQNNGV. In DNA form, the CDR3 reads TGTGCCAGCAGCTTACAGGGAACGTCGGCCGGGGAGCTGTTTTTT. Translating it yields CASSLQGTSAGELFF.

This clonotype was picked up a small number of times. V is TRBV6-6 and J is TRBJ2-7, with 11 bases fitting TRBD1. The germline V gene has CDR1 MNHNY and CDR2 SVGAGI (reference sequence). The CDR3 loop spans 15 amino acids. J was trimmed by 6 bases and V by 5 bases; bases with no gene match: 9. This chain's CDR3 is CASSPPRDRGGEQYF. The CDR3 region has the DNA TGTGCCAGCAGTCCTCCTAGGGACAGGGGGGGCGAGCAGTACTTC.

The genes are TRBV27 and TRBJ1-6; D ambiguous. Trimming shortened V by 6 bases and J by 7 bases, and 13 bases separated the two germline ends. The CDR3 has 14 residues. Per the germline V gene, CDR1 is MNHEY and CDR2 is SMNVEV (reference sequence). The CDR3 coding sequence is TGTGCCAGCAGCAGTGCTCGATACAATTCACCCCTCCACTTT. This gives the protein CASSSARYNSPLHF.

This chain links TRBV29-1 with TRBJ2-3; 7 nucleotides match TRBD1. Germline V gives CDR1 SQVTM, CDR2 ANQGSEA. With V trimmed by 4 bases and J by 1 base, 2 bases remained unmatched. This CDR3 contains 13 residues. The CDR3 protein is CSVAQGRTDTQYF. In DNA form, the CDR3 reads TGCAGCGTTGCACAGGGGCGCACAGATACGCAGTATTTT.

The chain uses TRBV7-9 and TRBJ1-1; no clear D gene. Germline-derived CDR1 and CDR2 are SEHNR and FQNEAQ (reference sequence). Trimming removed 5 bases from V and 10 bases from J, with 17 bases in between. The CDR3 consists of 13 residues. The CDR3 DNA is TGTGCCAGCAGCCCAGATGAGGATGGGTCAGCTTTCTTT. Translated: CASSPDEDGSAFF. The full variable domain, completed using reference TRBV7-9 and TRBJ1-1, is DTGVSQNPRHKITKRGQNVTFRCDPISEHNRLYWYRQTLGQGPEFLTYFQNEAQLEKSRLLSDRFSAERPKGSFSTLEIQRTEQGDSAMYLCASSPDEDGSAFFGQGTRLTVV.